This T cell receptor (beta chain) was sequenced in a study of OX40 agonist ivuxolimab in advanced cancers. Overall study context: Dose-escalation patients had hepatocellular carcinoma, melanoma, renal cell or head and neck cancer. Study results and limitations: Certain nonresponders additionally had low normalized T-cell clonal expansion. Not determined was the antigen specificity of the expanded peripheral T cells.

Germline trimming cut 3 bases from V and 6 bases from J; bases unmatched to any gene: 3. Germline assignment: CDR1 KGHSH and CDR2 LQKENI. This CDR3 is built from 14 residues. Method: immunoSEQ multiplex PCR; TCRdb's copy keeps in-frame clones and lacks some. The repertoire holds tens of thousands of clones, with about four fifths as singletons. For this clone: Its cognate antigen is unknown.

Specimen: CD4+ or CD8+ T cells sorted from blood, collected in a trial of the OX40 agonist ivuxolimab. The clonotype originates from an adult with an advanced solid tumor such as melanoma, head and neck, liver or kidney cancer. The rearrangement links TRBV18 to TRBJ2-7; 12 positions match TRBD1. The CDR3 here is CASSPGTGGGEQYF. The CDR3 region has the DNA TGTGCCAGCTCACCCGGGACAGGGGGCGGCGAGCAGTACTTC.